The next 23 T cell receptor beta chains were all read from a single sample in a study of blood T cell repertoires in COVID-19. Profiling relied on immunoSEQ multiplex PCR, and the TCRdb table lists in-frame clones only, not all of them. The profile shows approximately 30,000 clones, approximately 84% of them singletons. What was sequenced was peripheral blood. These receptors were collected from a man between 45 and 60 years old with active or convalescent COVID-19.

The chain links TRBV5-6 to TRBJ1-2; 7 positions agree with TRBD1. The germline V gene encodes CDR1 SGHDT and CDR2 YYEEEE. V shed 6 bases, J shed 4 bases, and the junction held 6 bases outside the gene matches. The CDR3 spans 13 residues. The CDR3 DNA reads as TGTGCCAGCATCTCCCGACAGGGCTATGGCTACACCTTC. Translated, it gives CASISRQGYGYTF. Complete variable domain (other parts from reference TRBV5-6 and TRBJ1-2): DAGVTQSPTHLIKTRGQQVTLRCSPKSGHDTVSWYQQALGQGPQFIFQYYEEEERQRGNFPDRFSGHQFPNYSSELNVNALLLGDSALYLCASISRQGYGYTFGSGTRLTVV.

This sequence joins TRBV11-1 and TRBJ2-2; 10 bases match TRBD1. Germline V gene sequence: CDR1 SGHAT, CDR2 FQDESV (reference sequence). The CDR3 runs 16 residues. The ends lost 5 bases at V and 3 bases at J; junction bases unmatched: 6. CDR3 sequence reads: CASSPGTGVHTGELFF. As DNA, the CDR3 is TGTGCCAGCAGCCCCGGGACAGGGGTTCACACCGGGGAGCTGTTTTTT.

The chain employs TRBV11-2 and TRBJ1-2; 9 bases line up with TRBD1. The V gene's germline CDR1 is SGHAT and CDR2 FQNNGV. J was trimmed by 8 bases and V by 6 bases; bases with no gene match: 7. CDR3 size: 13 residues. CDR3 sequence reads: CASSPGQGSGYTF. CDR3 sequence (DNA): TGTGCCAGCAGTCCAGGACAGGGGAGCGGCTACACCTTC.

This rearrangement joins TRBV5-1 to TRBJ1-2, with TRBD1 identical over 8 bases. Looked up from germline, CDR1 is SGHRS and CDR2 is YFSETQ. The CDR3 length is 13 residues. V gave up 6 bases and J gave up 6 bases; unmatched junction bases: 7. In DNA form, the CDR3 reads TGCGCCAGCACCGGGACAGGCATTGATGGCTACACCTTC. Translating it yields CASTGTGIDGYTF.

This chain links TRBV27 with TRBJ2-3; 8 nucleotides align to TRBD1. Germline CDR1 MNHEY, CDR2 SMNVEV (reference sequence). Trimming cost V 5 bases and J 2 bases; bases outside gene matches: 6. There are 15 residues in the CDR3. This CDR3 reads CASSIDRGNTDTQYF. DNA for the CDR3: TGTGCCAGCAGTATTGACAGGGGTAACACAGATACGCAGTATTTT.

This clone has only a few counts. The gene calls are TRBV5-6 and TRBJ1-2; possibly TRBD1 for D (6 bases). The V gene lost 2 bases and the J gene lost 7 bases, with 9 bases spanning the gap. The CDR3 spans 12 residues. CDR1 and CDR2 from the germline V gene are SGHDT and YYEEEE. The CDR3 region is CASSLQGSGYTF. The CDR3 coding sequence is TGTGCCAGCAGCTTACAGGGTAGTGGCTACACCTTC.

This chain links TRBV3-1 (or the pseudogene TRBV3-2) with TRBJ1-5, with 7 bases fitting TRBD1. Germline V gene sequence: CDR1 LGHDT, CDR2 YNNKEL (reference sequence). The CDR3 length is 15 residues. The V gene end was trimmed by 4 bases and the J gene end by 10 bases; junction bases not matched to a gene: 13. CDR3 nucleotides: TGTGCCAGCAGCCCACGGGCGGGACAAGGGGGCCCCCAGCATTTT. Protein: CASSPRAGQGGPQHF.

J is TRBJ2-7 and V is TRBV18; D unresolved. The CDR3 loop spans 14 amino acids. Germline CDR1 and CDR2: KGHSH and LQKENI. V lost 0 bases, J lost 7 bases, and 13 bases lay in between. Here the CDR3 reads CASSPPGSGKEQYF. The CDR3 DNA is TGTGCCAGCTCACCACCCGGGTCCGGAAAGGAGCAGTACTTC.

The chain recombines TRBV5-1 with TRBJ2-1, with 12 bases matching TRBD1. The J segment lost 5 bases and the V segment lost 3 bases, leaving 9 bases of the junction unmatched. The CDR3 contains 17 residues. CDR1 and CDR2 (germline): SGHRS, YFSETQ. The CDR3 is CASSSGTGGWGDNEQFF. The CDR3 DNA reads TGCGCCAGCAGCTCCGGGACAGGGGGCTGGGGCGACAATGAGCAGTTCTTC.

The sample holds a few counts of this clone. The CDR3 coding sequence is TGCGCCAGCAGCCCGGAGGCGGGGCATATCTATGGCTACACCTTC. Protein product: CASSPEAGHIYGYTF. The gene calls are TRBV5-1 and TRBJ1-2, with a tentative D call TRBD1 (5 bases). The germline V gene has CDR1 SGHRS and CDR2 YFSETQ. This CDR3 has 15 amino acids. V lost 4 bases to trimming and J lost 4 bases, with 17 bases between them.

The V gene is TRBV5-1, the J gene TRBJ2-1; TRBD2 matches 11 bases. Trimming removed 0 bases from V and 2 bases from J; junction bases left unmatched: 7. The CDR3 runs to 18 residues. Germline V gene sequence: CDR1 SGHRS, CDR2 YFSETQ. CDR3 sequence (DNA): TGCGCCAGCAGCTTGGGTAGGGGACTAGCGGCCCCCTACAATGAGCAGTTCTTC. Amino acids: CASSLGRGLAAPYNEQFF.

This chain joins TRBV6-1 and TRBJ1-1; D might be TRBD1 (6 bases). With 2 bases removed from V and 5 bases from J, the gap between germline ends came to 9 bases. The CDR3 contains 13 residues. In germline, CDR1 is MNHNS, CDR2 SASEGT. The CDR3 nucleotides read TGTGCCAGCAGTGAACAGGGGAAAACTGAAGCTTTCTTT. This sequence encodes CASSEQGKTEAFF.

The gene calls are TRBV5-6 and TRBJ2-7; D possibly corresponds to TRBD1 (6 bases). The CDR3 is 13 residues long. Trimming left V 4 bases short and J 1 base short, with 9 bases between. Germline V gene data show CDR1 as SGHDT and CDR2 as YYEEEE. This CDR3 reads CASSGQNSYEQYF. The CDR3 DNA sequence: TGTGCCAGCAGCGGACAGAATTCCTACGAGCAGTACTTC.

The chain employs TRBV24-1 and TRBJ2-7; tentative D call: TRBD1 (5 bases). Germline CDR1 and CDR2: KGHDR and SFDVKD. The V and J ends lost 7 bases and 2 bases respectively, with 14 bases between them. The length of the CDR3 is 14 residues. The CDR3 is CATRLSGSPYEQYF. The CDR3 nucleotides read TGTGCCACCAGACTATCAGGGTCTCCCTACGAGCAGTACTTC.

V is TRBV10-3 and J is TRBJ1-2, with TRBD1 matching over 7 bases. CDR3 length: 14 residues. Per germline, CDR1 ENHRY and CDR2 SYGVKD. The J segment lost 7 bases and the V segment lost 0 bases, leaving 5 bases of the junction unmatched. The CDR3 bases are TGTGCCATCAGTGAGTCCGACAGGGTTTTTGGCTACACCTTC. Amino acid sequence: CAISESDRVFGYTF.

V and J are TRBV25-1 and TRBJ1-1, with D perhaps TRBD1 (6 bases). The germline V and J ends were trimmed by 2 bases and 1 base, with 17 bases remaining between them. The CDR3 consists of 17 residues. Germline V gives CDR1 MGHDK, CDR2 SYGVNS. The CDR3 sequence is CASSERDWGGSNTEAFF. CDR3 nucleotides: TGTGCCAGCAGTGAACGGGATTGGGGGGGCTCGAACACTGAAGCTTTCTTT.

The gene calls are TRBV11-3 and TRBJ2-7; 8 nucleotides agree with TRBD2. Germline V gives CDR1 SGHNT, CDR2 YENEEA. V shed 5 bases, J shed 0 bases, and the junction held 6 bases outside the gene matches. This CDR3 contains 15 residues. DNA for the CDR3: TGTGCCAGCAGCCCCGGGAGGGGGGTCTCCTACGAGCAGTACTTC. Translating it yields CASSPGRGVSYEQYF.

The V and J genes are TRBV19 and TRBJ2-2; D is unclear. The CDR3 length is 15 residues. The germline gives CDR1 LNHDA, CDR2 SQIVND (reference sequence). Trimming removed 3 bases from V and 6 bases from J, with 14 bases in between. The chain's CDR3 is CASSMETFPAGELFF. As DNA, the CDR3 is TGTGCCAGTAGTATGGAGACCTTTCCCGCCGGGGAGCTGTTTTTT.

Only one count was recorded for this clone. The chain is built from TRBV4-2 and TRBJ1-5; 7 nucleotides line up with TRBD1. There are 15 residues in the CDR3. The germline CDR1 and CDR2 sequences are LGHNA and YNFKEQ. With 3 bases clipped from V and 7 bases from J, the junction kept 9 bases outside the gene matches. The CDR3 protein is CASSQTVQGNQPQHF. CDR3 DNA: TGTGCCAGCAGCCAGACCGTACAGGGGAACCAGCCCCAGCATTTT.

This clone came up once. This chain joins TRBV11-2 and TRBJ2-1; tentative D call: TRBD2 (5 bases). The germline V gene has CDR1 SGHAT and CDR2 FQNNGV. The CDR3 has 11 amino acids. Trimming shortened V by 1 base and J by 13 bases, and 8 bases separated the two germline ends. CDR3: CASSLGELQFF. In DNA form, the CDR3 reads TGTGCCAGCAGCTTAGGGGAGCTTCAGTTCTTC.

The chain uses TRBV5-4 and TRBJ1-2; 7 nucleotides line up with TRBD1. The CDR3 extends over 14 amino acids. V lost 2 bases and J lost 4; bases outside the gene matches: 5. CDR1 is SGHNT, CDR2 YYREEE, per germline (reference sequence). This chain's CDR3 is CASSLDRDTYGYTF. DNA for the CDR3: TGTGCCAGCAGCTTAGACAGGGATACCTATGGCTACACCTTC.

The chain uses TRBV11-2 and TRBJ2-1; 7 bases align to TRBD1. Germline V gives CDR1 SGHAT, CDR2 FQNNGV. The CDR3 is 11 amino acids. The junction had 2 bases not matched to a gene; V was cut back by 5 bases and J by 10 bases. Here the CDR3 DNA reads TGTGCCAGCAGCCTGGGACAGGAGCAGTTCTTC. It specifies CASSLGQEQFF.

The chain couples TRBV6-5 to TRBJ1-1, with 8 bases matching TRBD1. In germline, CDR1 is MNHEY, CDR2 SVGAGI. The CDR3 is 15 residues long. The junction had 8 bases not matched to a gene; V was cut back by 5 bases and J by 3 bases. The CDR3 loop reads CASSPPDRGDTEAFF. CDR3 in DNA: TGTGCCAGCAGTCCACCAGACAGGGGTGACACTGAAGCTTTCTTT.